The next 27 T cell receptor beta chains were all read from a single sample in a study of monozygotic twins with inflammatory bowel disease. TCRdb re-called the 5' RACE reads; every CDR3 protein appears as one record, without DNA. This table holds around 200,000 distinct CDR3 sequences. The sequenced material came from blood. These receptors came from a human donor with ulcerative colitis or Crohn's disease, or a healthy co-twin of an affected twin (not recorded which).

The V and J genes are TRBV18 and TRBJ2-7; no DNA is available, so the TRBD1 call from TCRdb remains unchecked. This CDR3 has 15 residues. Germline loops: CDR1 KGHSH, CDR2 LQKENI. The CDR3 loop reads CASSPPAGGRYEQYF.

This chain uses TRBV5-1 with TRBJ2-5; TCRdb designates TRBD2, a call that cannot be tested without DNA. Per germline, CDR1 SGHRS and CDR2 YFSETQ. This CDR3 is built from 13 residues. CDR3 loop: CASAEGRRETQYF.

The V call is TRBV29-1, the J call TRBJ2-1; TCRdb returns TRBD1, unconfirmable since there is no DNA. This CDR3 has 13 amino acids. Germline values: CDR1 SQVTM, CDR2 ANQGSEA. This chain's CDR3 is CSVQGQGRGEQFF.

This chain uses TRBV5-5 with TRBJ2-3; TCRdb designates TRBD2, a call that cannot be tested without DNA. The CDR3 contains 17 residues. Germline values: CDR1 SGHKS, CDR2 YYEKEE (reference sequence). CDR3 residues: CASSSGGLDRHTDTQYF.

The CDR3 region is CASSPSERNTIYF. The gene calls are TRBV12-3 or TRBV12-4 and TRBJ1-3. The CDR3 sequence is 13 residues long.

This chain connects TRBV5-5 to TRBJ2-1; lacking DNA, the TRBD1 call made by TCRdb goes unchecked. This CDR3 contains 14 residues. The germline CDR1 and CDR2 sequences are SGHKS and YYEKEE (reference sequence). Here the CDR3 reads CASSFTGGYNEQFF. The full variable domain, its missing parts supplied by reference TRBV5-5 and TRBJ2-1, is DAGVTQSPTHLIKTRGQQVTLRCSPISGHKSVSWYQQVLGQGPQFIFQYYEKEERGRGNFPDRFSARQFPNYSSELNVNALLLGDSALYLCASSFTGGYNEQFFGPGTRLTVL.

The chain carries TRBV5-1 and TRBJ2-7; checking the TCRdb D call of TRBD2 is not possible without DNA. Germline lookup yields CDR1 SGHRS and CDR2 YFSETQ. CDR3 length: 15 amino acids. This CDR3 is CASSPGPGSSYEQYF.

V usage is TRBV7-6 and J usage is TRBJ1-5. Germline V gene lookup returns CDR1 SGHVS and CDR2 FNYEAQ. The CDR3 runs to 13 residues. CDR3 sequence reads: CASSPQENQPQHF.

The chain joins TRBV24-1 to TRBJ1-1; the D gene TCRdb calls, TRBD1, cannot be checked with no DNA. CDR3 length: 13 amino acids. Germline values: CDR1 KGHDR, CDR2 SFDVKD. The CDR3 sequence is CATSGQGHTEAFF.

The rearrangement joins TRBV5-1 to TRBJ2-3; the TCRdb D gene call, TRBD2, has no DNA to confirm it. The CDR3 is 15 amino acids. Germline lookup yields CDR1 SGHRS and CDR2 YFSETQ. The CDR3 sequence is CASSQRVPGTDTQYF.

This CDR3 is CASSLPGRYEQYF. The chain joins TRBV3-1 to TRBJ2-7; TCRdb picks TRBD1, but there is no DNA to check that call. The CDR3 loop spans 13 amino acids. CDR1 is LGHDT and CDR2 is YNNKEL in the germline V gene (reference sequence).

The chain is built from TRBV6-6 and TRBJ1-2. The V gene's germline CDR1 is MNHNY and CDR2 SVGAGI (reference sequence). The CDR3 totals 13 residues. CDR3: CASSSLGSYGYTF.

This chain connects TRBV18 to TRBJ2-2. Germline CDR1 is KGHSH and CDR2 is LQKENI. The CDR3 length is 15 residues. The CDR3 sequence is CASSPPAQNTGELFF.

The rearrangement links TRBV5-1 to TRBJ1-1; TCRdb gives TRBD1 as the D gene, but with no DNA this cannot be confirmed. This CDR3 region has 16 residues. The germline V gene has CDR1 SGHRS and CDR2 YFSETQ. CDR3 amino acids: CASSARTGRGNTEAFF.

The V and J genes are TRBV29-1 and TRBJ2-5; the D gene TCRdb calls, TRBD1, cannot be checked with no DNA. Germline V gene lookup returns CDR1 SQVTM and CDR2 ANQGSEA. The CDR3 runs 14 residues. The CDR3 loop reads CSVDRLGVGETQYF. Variable domain in full (rest from reference TRBV29-1 and TRBJ2-5): SAVISQKPSRDICQRGTSLTIQCQVDSQVTMMFWYRQQPGQSLTLIATANQGSEATYESGFVIDKFPISRPNLTFSTLTVSNMSPEDSSIYLCSVDRLGVGETQYFGPGTRLLVL.

The V gene is TRBV5-1, the J gene TRBJ2-3; TCRdb's D gene call, TRBD2, goes unchecked for lack of DNA. This CDR3 region has 14 residues. Per the germline V gene, CDR1 is SGHRS and CDR2 is YFSETQ. CDR3 loop: CASSLGTSYGTQYF.

V and J are TRBV29-1 and TRBJ2-7; the TCRdb call, TRBD1, lacks DNA for checking. The CDR3 is made up of 19 amino acids. The germline V gene encodes CDR1 SQVTM and CDR2 ANQGSEA. CDR3 sequence reads: CSVEGVRDRGLSQTYEQYF.

The rearrangement uses TRBV20-1 and TRBJ1-5; TCRdb proposes TRBD1, but this gene call is untestable without DNA. Germline V gene sequence: CDR1 DFQATT, CDR2 SNEGSKA (reference sequence). CDR3 length: 16 residues. CDR3 residues: CSARDRNFYSNQPQHF.

The chain joins TRBV7-7 to TRBJ2-5. This CDR3 has 14 amino acids. Germline V gives CDR1 SSHAT, CDR2 FNYEAQ (reference sequence). The CDR3 reads CASSLGGSRETQYF.

The chain is built from TRBV19 and TRBJ2-1. The CDR3 covers 15 residues. Germline values: CDR1 LNHDA, CDR2 SQIVND (reference sequence). This CDR3 reads CASNSGGGLYNEQFF.

The chain joins TRBV5-1 to TRBJ1-1. Germline-derived CDR1 and CDR2 are SGHRS and YFSETQ. The CDR3 runs 15 residues. CDR3 residues: CASSPELTRNTEAFF.

This chain links TRBV5-1 with TRBJ1-2. The CDR3 extends over 15 amino acids. Germline V gene sequence: CDR1 SGHRS, CDR2 YFSETQ. The CDR3 here is CASSMGAGPDYGYTF.

This chain connects TRBV20-1 to TRBJ1-6; as DNA is missing, the TRBD1 call by TCRdb cannot be tested. Germline V lookup: CDR1 DFQATT, CDR2 SNEGSKA (reference sequence). The CDR3 has 16 residues. The CDR3 here is CSAPYILGPKDSPLHF.

The J gene is TRBJ2-3, the V gene TRBV6-6; TCRdb's D gene call, TRBD1, goes unchecked for lack of DNA. This CDR3 is built from 14 residues. Germline V gene sequence: CDR1 MNHNY, CDR2 SVGAGI (reference sequence). CDR3: CATSPGPPPDTQYF.

V gene TRBV5-1 combines with J gene TRBJ2-1. The CDR3 runs 16 residues. The germline V gene encodes CDR1 SGHRS and CDR2 YFSETQ. CDR3 region: CASSLGTSSVPNEQFF. The full variable domain, rest sourced from reference TRBV5-1 and TRBJ2-1, is KAGVTQTPRYLIKTRGQQVTLSCSPISGHRSVSWYQQTPGQGLQFLFEYFSETQRNKGNFPGRFSGRQFSNSRSEMNVSTLELGDSALYLCASSLGTSSVPNEQFFGPGTRLTVL.

The V call is TRBV5-1, the J call TRBJ1-5. CDR1 is SGHRS, CDR2 YFSETQ, per germline. The CDR3 has 14 residues. This CDR3 is CASSLGGPNQPQHF.

This rearrangement joins TRBV10-3 to TRBJ1-6; TCRdb gives TRBD1 as the D gene, but with no DNA this cannot be confirmed. The CDR3 runs 13 residues. Germline V gives CDR1 ENHRY, CDR2 SYGVKD. The CDR3 protein is CAIRTEDYSPLHF.